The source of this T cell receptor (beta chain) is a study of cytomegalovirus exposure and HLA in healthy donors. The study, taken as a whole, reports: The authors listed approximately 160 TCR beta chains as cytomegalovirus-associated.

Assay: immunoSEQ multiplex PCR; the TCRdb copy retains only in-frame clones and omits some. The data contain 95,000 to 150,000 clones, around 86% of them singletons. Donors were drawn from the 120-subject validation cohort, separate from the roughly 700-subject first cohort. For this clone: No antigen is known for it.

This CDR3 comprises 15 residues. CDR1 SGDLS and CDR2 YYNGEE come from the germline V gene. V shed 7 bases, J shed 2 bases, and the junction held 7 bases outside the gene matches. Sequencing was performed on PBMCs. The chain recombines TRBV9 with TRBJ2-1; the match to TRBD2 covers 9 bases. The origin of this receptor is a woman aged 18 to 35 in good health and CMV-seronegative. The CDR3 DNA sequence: TGTGCCAGCGGTGGCGGGAGGGCCACCTACAATGAGCAGTTCTTC. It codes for CASGGGRATYNEQFF.